The 23 T cell receptor beta chains below come from one sample, sequenced in a study of neurological immune-mediated disorders. TCRdb independently ran MiXCR on the 5' RACE reads; one entry per CDR3 protein. The sample holds roughly 29,000 distinct CDR3 sequences, roughly 23% seen once. The sequenced sample was CD4+ T cells from blood. The receptor source for this set is a man aged 45-65 years with HTLV-1-associated myelopathy (HAM/TSP).

This clonotype was seen at least ten times. This chain joins TRBV14 and TRBJ1-2; D unclear. Trimming pared 4 bases from V and 2 bases from J, leaving 5 bases between. CDR1 is SGHDN and CDR2 is FVKESK in the germline V gene. This CDR3 spans 12 amino acids. The CDR3 reads CASSPGNYGYTF. CDR3 in DNA: TGTGCCAGCAGCCCCGGGAACTATGGCTACACCTTC.

This clonotype occurred many times. The chain recombines TRBV6-5 with TRBJ1-1, with TRBD1 matching over 8 bases. V shed 2 bases and J 4 bases; nucleotides not matched to a gene: 6. The CDR3 spans 15 residues. Looked up from germline, CDR1 is MNHEY and CDR2 is SVGAGI. The CDR3 loop reads CASSYGGRGPTEAFF. The CDR3 DNA is TGTGCCAGCAGTTACGGTGGCAGGGGGCCCACTGAAGCTTTCTTT.

V usage is TRBV10-1 and J usage is TRBJ2-1; no reliable D call. In germline, CDR1 is WNHNN, CDR2 SYGVQD (reference sequence). The CDR3 is made up of 16 amino acids. V was trimmed by 0 bases and J by 5 bases, leaving 14 bases between them. DNA for the CDR3: TGCGCCAGCAGTGAGTCTATTGGTTCTCGGAACAATGAGCAGTTCTTC. Residues: CASSESIGSRNNEQFF.

This clonotype showed up many times. The chain employs TRBV7-6 and TRBJ1-1; D remains unclear. Looked up from germline, CDR1 is SGHVS and CDR2 is FNYEAQ. Trimming stripped 4 bases from V and 1 base from J, with 13 bases between. The CDR3 runs to 15 residues. CDR3 loop: CASSSQQGSNTEAFF. In nucleotides, the CDR3 is TGTGCCAGCAGCTCACAACAAGGGTCGAACACTGAAGCTTTCTTT.

This sequence joins TRBV6-6 and TRBJ1-5; D ambiguous. CDR1 is MNHNY, CDR2 SVGAGI, per germline (reference sequence). This CDR3 contains 14 residues. Trimming removed 5 bases at V and 6 bases at J, with 14 bases between. The CDR3 DNA reads as TGTGCCAGCAGTGAGACCGCAGTAATTCAGCCCCAGCATTTT. It is translated as CASSETAVIQPQHF.

Many counts were recorded for this clonotype. The chain uses TRBV14 and TRBJ2-7; tentatively, D is TRBD1 or TRBD2 (5 bases each). V gave up 0 bases and J gave up 9 bases, with 15 bases separating them. Germline V gene data show CDR1 as SGHDN and CDR2 as FVKESK. The CDR3 loop spans 14 amino acids. CDR3 coding DNA: TGTGCCAGCAGCCAAGATGAGGGCAGGGTTGTGCAGTACTTC. The encoded protein is CASSQDEGRVVQYF.

The chain uses TRBV5-1 and TRBJ1-3; D not certain. Germline loops: CDR1 SGHRS, CDR2 YFSETQ. V was shortened by 7 bases and J by 0 bases, with 8 bases between the two germline ends. This CDR3 region has 13 residues. DNA of the CDR3: TGCGCCAGCGGCGACTTCTCTGGAAACACCATATATTTT. As protein: CASGDFSGNTIYF.

J is TRBJ2-2 and V is TRBV10-3, with 8 bases identical to TRBD1. Per the germline V gene, CDR1 is ENHRY and CDR2 is SYGVKD. CDR3 length: 14 amino acids. The J segment lost 7 bases and the V segment lost 6 bases, leaving 7 bases of the junction unmatched. The CDR3 sequence is CAIRQGALDGELFF. The CDR3 DNA reads as TGTGCCATCAGGCAGGGGGCTCTAGACGGGGAGCTGTTTTTT.

This clonotype was observed many times. This chain joins TRBV20-1 and TRBJ2-2; D call uncertain. This CDR3 is 13 amino acids long. Germline assignment: CDR1 DFQATT and CDR2 SNEGSKA (reference sequence). V was cut by 2 bases and J by 5 bases, with 9 bases left in between. CDR3 DNA sequence: TGCAGTGCTAGAAGATCCGGGACCGGGGAGCTGTTTTTT. This codes for CSARRSGTGELFF.

This clonotype was observed at least ten times. V is TRBV20-1 and J is TRBJ2-1; TRBD2 is a possible D gene (6 bases). CDR3 length: 13 amino acids. V lost 0 bases and J lost 4, with 7 bases in between. Germline V gives CDR1 DFQATT, CDR2 SNEGSKA (reference sequence). Here the CDR3 reads CSARDGGYNEQFF. CDR3 in DNA: TGCAGTGCTAGAGACGGGGGATACAATGAGCAGTTCTTC.

Ten or more counts support this clonotype. The rearrangement uses TRBV12-3 or TRBV12-4 and TRBJ2-3; either TRBD1 or TRBD2 may fit D (5 bases each). This CDR3 is 12 amino acids long. V gave up 6 bases and J gave up 10 bases, with 14 bases separating them. The CDR3 nucleotides are TGTGCCAGCAGCCCCGGGGCCGGGGCGCAGTATTTT. This codes for CASSPGAGAQYF.

This clonotype was seen repeatedly, ten times or more. The CDR3 DNA follows: TGCAGTGCTCCCCCGACAGGGGGAGAGACCCAGTACTTC. Protein product: CSAPPTGGETQYF. The chain employs TRBV20-1 and TRBJ2-5, with 9 bases aligning to TRBD1. V dropped 5 bases and J dropped 4; count of bases not matched to a gene: 5. The CDR3 runs to 13 residues. Germline CDR1 and CDR2: DFQATT and SNEGSKA (reference sequence).

Details on this clonotype: This may be a read error: a much more frequent sequence differs by one nucleotide. The rearrangement uses TRBV5-1 and TRBJ1-2; D unresolved. The CDR3 runs to 14 residues. Germline V gives CDR1 SGHRS, CDR2 YFSETQ. The CDR3 here is CASSVTGFDYCYTF. As DNA, the CDR3 is TGCGCCAGCAGCGTGACTGGGTTTGACTATTGCTACACCTTC.

This clonotype was seen repeatedly, ten times or more. V gene TRBV20-1 combines with J gene TRBJ2-1, with 11 bases lining up with TRBD2. There are 14 residues in the CDR3. Germline V lookup: CDR1 DFQATT, CDR2 SNEGSKA (reference sequence). The ends lost 5 bases at V and 5 bases at J; junction bases unmatched: 5. The CDR3 coding sequence is TGCAGTGCTGTTAGCGGGAGGGATAACAATGAGCAGTTCTTC. It encodes CSAVSGRDNNEQFF.

V gene TRBV24-1 combines with J gene TRBJ2-1; TRBD1 matches 8 bases. The CDR3 totals 19 residues. With V trimmed by 4 bases and J by 1 base, 14 bases remained unmatched. Germline V gene sequence: CDR1 KGHDR, CDR2 SFDVKD. The CDR3 nucleotides read TGTGCCACCAGTGACCCATCGTCGGTACAGGGGGTGTCCTACAATGAGCAGTTCTTC. This translates into CATSDPSSVQGVSYNEQFF.

This clonotype has only a few counts. It is unclear where the CDR3 begins or ends on the DNA, so no DNA is shown, and the CDR3 is as TCRdb lists it. The CDR3 reads CASSFYICRIQRDTEAFF. The chain links TRBV5-4 to TRBJ1-1. Termini included, the CDR3 measures 18 amino acids. Germline loops: CDR1 SGHNT, CDR2 YYREEE (reference sequence).

This clonotype was counted ten times or more. The chain employs TRBV5-1 and TRBJ1-1, with D tentatively TRBD1 (6 bases). Germline V lookup: CDR1 SGHRS, CDR2 YFSETQ. V dropped 2 bases and J dropped 5 bases, with 19 bases sitting between them. The CDR3 covers 16 residues. The DNA for the CDR3 is TGCGCCAGCAGCTTTACTGGAGAGGGGGGAGGTACTGAAGCTTTCTTT. Translating it yields CASSFTGEGGGTEAFF.

The chain couples TRBV2 to TRBJ2-1; either TRBD1 or TRBD2 may fit D (6 bases each). Germline values: CDR1 SNHLY, CDR2 FYNNEI. The CDR3 is 13 residues long. V dropped 6 bases and J dropped 5 bases, with 11 bases sitting between them. This CDR3 reads CASRGGGHNEQFF. For the CDR3, the DNA is TGTGCCAGCAGGGGGGGCGGCCACAATGAGCAGTTCTTC.

This clonotype has a count of ten or more. DNA of the CDR3: TGTGCCAGCAGTTTATCGAATCGGCCATTTGATAAAGCTTTCTTT. Amino acid sequence: CASSLSNRPFDKAFF. The chain joins TRBV27 to TRBJ1-1, with D uncertain. V was pared by 0 bases and J by 9 bases, with 17 bases between. Germline-derived CDR1 and CDR2 are MNHEY and SMNVEV (reference sequence). The CDR3 contains 15 residues.

The CDR3 DNA follows: TGCGCCAGCAGTGAGGCACCTGCGGGTGGCGAGCAGTACTTC. Amino acids: CASSEAPAGGEQYF. The chain employs TRBV5-1 and TRBJ2-7; TRBD2 might be the D (5 bases). Trimming removed 5 bases at V and 6 bases at J, with 18 bases between. This CDR3 region has 14 residues. Germline V gene lookup returns CDR1 SGHRS and CDR2 YFSETQ.

There are many counts of this clonotype. V and J are TRBV20-1 and TRBJ1-5; tentatively, D is TRBD1 (5 bases). The germline V gene has CDR1 DFQATT and CDR2 SNEGSKA (reference sequence). Trimming cost V 3 bases and J 4 bases, with 16 bases left between them. The CDR3 is made up of 15 amino acids. CDR3: CSARPQGLRNQPQHF. CDR3 nucleotides: TGCAGTGCTAGGCCCCAGGGACTCCGGAATCAGCCCCAGCATTTT.

This clonotype was seen at least ten times. CDR3 protein: CASRPTGQQNTEAFF. CDR3 in DNA: TGTGCCAGCAGACCAACGGGACAGCAGAACACTGAAGCTTTCTTT. The V and J genes are TRBV5-4 and TRBJ1-1; 7 bases fit TRBD1. CDR1 is SGHNT and CDR2 is YYREEE in the germline V gene (reference sequence). V shed 5 bases, J shed 1 base, and the junction held 8 bases outside the gene matches. This CDR3 is 15 amino acids long. The full variable domain, in which reference TRBV5-4 and TRBJ1-1 provide the parts outside the CDR3, is ETGVTQSPTHLIKTRGQQVTLRCSSQSGHNTVSWYQQALGQGPQFIFQYYREEENGRGNFPPRFSGLQFPNYSSELNVNALELDDSALYLCASRPTGQQNTEAFFGQGTRLTVV.

The chain recombines TRBV6-6 with TRBJ2-3; no reliable D call. In germline, CDR1 is MNHNY, CDR2 SVGAGI (reference sequence). With 4 bases removed from V and 1 base from J, the gap between germline ends came to 3 bases. CDR3 length equals 12 residues. The CDR3: CASSFGTDTQYF. The CDR3 DNA reads as TGTGCCAGCAGTTTTGGCACAGATACGCAGTATTTT.